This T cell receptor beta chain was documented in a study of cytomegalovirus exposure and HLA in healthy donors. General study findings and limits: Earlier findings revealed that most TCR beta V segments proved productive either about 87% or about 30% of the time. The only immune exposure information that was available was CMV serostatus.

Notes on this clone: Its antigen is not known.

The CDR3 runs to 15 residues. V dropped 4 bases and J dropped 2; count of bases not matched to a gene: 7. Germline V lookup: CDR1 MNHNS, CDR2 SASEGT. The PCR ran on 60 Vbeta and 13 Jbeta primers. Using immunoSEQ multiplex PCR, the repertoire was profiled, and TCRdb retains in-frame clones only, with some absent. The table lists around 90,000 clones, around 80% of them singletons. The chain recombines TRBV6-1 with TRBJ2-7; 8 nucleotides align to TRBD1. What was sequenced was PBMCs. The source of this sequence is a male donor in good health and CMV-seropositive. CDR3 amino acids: CASSGWDRYAYEQYF. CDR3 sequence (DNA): TGTGCCAGCAGTGGGTGGGACAGGTATGCCTACGAGCAGTACTTC.